One sample yielded the 16 T cell receptor beta chains listed below, sequenced in a study of shared clonotypes between healthy human individuals. Only in-frame clones appear in the TCRdb table, and some are missing; sequencing was by immunoSEQ multiplex PCR. The table shows roughly 410,000 clones, with about 96% occurring only once. Sequencing was carried out using memory CD8+ T cells sorted from blood. As to subset: CD45RO+ cells pooled with CCR7-negative TemRA cells. The receptors were gathered from a man aged 30 to 39 in good health.

Points on this clone: The sample contains more than one DNA sequence encoding this CDR3. The chain employs TRBV5-1 and TRBJ2-5; 7 nucleotides align to TRBD1. This CDR3 contains 13 residues. Per germline, CDR1 SGHRS and CDR2 YFSETQ. Germline trimming cut 2 bases from V and 4 bases from J; bases unmatched to any gene: 2. DNA of the CDR3: TGCGCCAGCAGCTTAGCAGGGGGAGAGACCCAGTACTTC. It specifies CASSLAGGETQYF.

J is TRBJ1-2 and V is TRBV5-5; maybe TRBD1 (6 bases). CDR1 SGHKS and CDR2 YYEKEE come from the germline V gene (reference sequence). The V end was cut by 3 bases, the J end by 8 bases, with 20 bases between. The CDR3 length is 15 residues. CDR3 sequence reads: CASSSTGAGRGGYTF. Written as DNA, the CDR3 is TGTGCCAGCAGCTCCACGGGGGCGGGGAGGGGCGGCTACACCTTC.

This clone appeared once. The CDR3 sequence is CASSHLRPRDRGRNEQFF. Here the CDR3 DNA reads TGTGCCAGCAGCCACCTAAGGCCCCGGGACAGGGGGCGGAATGAGCAGTTCTTC. The rearrangement uses TRBV14 and TRBJ2-1; 12 bases map to TRBD1. J gave up 7 bases and V 3 bases, and 13 bases lay outside the gene matches. CDR1 SGHDN and CDR2 FVKESK come from the germline V gene. This CDR3 spans 18 amino acids. The full variable domain, its missing parts supplied by reference TRBV14 and TRBJ2-1, is EAGVTQFPSHSVIEKGQTVTLRCDPISGHDNLYWYRRVMGKEIKFLLHFVKESKQDESGMPNNRFLAERTGGTYSTLKVQPAELEDSGVYFCASSHLRPRDRGRNEQFFGPGTRLTVL.

This clone was detected only once. This chain uses TRBV7-9 with TRBJ2-1, with D tentatively TRBD2 (5 bases). Per the germline V gene, CDR1 is SEHNR and CDR2 is FQNEAQ (reference sequence). The CDR3 spans 12 residues. The germline V and J ends were trimmed by 5 bases and 8 bases, with 10 bases remaining between them. In nucleotides, the CDR3 is TGTGCCAGCAGCCGGGAAACGGATGAGCAGTTCTTC. It encodes CASSRETDEQFF. The full variable domain, rest sourced from reference TRBV7-9 and TRBJ2-1, is DTGVSQNPRHKITKRGQNVTFRCDPISEHNRLYWYRQTLGQGPEFLTYFQNEAQLEKSRLLSDRFSAERPKGSFSTLEIQRTEQGDSAMYLCASSRETDEQFFGPGTRLTVL.

In its sample, this clone was seen once. The J gene is TRBJ2-2, the V gene TRBV4-1; D might be TRBD1 (6 bases). The germline V and J ends were trimmed by 1 base and 1 base, with 16 bases remaining between them. The CDR3 length is 18 residues. CDR1 is MGHRA and CDR2 is YSYEKL in the germline V gene. CDR3: CASSQGIWSRGNTGELFF. The CDR3 DNA reads as TGCGCCAGCAGCCAAGGGATATGGTCCAGGGGGAACACCGGGGAGCTGTTTTTT.

Notes on this clone: Other DNA sequences of this sample code for an identical CDR3. This chain links TRBV19 with TRBJ2-7, with D possibly matching TRBD2 (6 bases). The CDR3 runs to 12 residues. V was clipped by 1 base and J by 6 bases, with 7 bases between them. Per the germline V gene, CDR1 is LNHDA and CDR2 is SQIVND (reference sequence). The DNA of the CDR3 is TGTGCCAGTAGTATAGCGGGAGCCGAGCAGTACTTC. Its translation is CASSIAGAEQYF.

The chain links TRBV18 to TRBJ1-1, with TRBD1 as a possible D gene (5 bases). There are 12 residues in the CDR3. From germline, CDR1 is KGHSH and CDR2 LQKENI. Trimming took 3 bases from V and 8 from J, leaving 10 bases between them. This chain's CDR3 is CASSPPGLEAFF. The CDR3 nucleotides read TGTGCCAGCTCACCCCCAGGGCTCGAAGCTTTCTTT.

This clone was observed a handful of times. The DNA of the CDR3 is TGCGCCAGCAGTGAGAGGGGCAATCAGCCCCAGCATTTT. Translated, it gives CASSERGNQPQHF. The chain carries TRBV10-1 and TRBJ1-5, with unresolved D. Germline-derived CDR1 and CDR2 are WNHNN and SYGVQD (reference sequence). The CDR3 consists of 13 residues. V lost 2 bases to trimming and J lost 2 bases, with 4 bases between them.

The chain couples TRBV10-3 to TRBJ1-6; D gene unclear. The V and J ends lost 7 bases and 6 bases respectively, with 13 bases between them. This CDR3 is built from 14 residues. CDR1 and CDR2 (germline): ENHRY, SYGVKD. CDR3 bases: TGTGCCATCAAGCAAAATACTGGTAATTCACCCCTCCACTTT. Translation: CAIKQNTGNSPLHF.

This sequence joins TRBV7-2 and TRBJ1-4, with D possibly matching TRBD1 (6 bases). This CDR3 comprises 16 residues. From germline, CDR1 is SGHTA and CDR2 FQGNSA. V was clipped by 5 bases and J by 0 bases, with 13 bases between them. The CDR3 protein is CASSNGQTTTNEKLFF. The CDR3 region has the DNA TGTGCCAGCAGCAACGGACAGACTACAACTAATGAAAAACTGTTTTTT.

The V gene is TRBV28, the J gene TRBJ1-1; D unclear. Trimming shortened V by 2 bases and J by 1 base, and 8 bases separated the two germline ends. Germline V lookup: CDR1 MDHEN, CDR2 SYDVKM. The CDR3 covers 14 residues. This CDR3 reads CASSLGKRNTEAFF. The CDR3 DNA sequence: TGTGCCAGCAGTTTAGGTAAGAGGAACACTGAAGCTTTCTTT. The complete variable domain, with remaining parts taken from reference TRBV28 and TRBJ1-1, reads DVKVTQSSRYLVKRTGEKVFLECVQDMDHENMFWYRQDPGLGLRLIYFSYDVKMKEKGDIPEGYSVSREKKERFSLILESASTNQTSMYLCASSLGKRNTEAFFGQGTRLTVV.

The gene calls are TRBV5-4 and TRBJ2-5, with D perhaps matching TRBD2 (7 bases). V lost 4 bases, J lost 4 bases, and 20 bases lay in between. This CDR3 spans 16 amino acids. CDR1 and CDR2 from the germline V gene are SGHNT and YYREEE (reference sequence). The CDR3 DNA is TGTGCCAGCAGCGGAAGGGGGAGCGGGATCTCAGAGACCCAGTACTTC. Amino acids: CASSGRGSGISETQYF.

This sequence joins TRBV19 and TRBJ2-7; D gene uncertain. Germline V gives CDR1 LNHDA, CDR2 SQIVND (reference sequence). This CDR3 has 13 residues. V gave up 1 base and J gave up 1 base, with 5 bases separating them. The CDR3 region has the DNA TGTGCCAGTAGTATAGCGGAGTCCTACGAGCAGTACTTC. It codes for CASSIAESYEQYF. The whole variable domain, filled in from reference TRBV19 and TRBJ2-7, reads DGGITQSPKYLFRKEGQNVTLSCEQNLNHDAMYWYRQDPGQGLRLIYYSQIVNDFQKGDIAEGYSVSREKKESFPLTVTSAQKNPTAFYLCASSIAESYEQYFGPGTRLTVT.

The chain uses TRBV4-1 and TRBJ1-3, with D unclear. The CDR3 consists of 15 residues. The germline V gene has CDR1 MGHRA and CDR2 YSYEKL. V dropped 3 bases and J dropped 4 bases, with 13 bases sitting between them. Written as DNA, the CDR3 is TGCGCCAGCAGCCAGTATGATTCAGGAGGAAACACCATATATTTT. Translated: CASSQYDSGGNTIYF.

This clone appeared a single time. The chain recombines TRBV29-1 with TRBJ2-2; tentative D call: TRBD1 (6 bases). Germline V gene lookup returns CDR1 SQVTM and CDR2 ANQGSEA. V shed 6 bases and J shed 5 bases, with 16 bases lying between them. The CDR3 contains 14 residues. DNA for the CDR3: TGCAGCGTGGTTACAGGGATAACGACCGGGGAGCTGTTTTTT. Amino acids: CSVVTGITTGELFF.

This rearrangement joins TRBV21-1 to TRBJ2-7; the D segment call TRBD1 is taken from the table without a DNA check. TRBV21-1 is a listed pseudogene. The CDR3 covers 17 residues. CDR3 amino acids: CASSKALFPRDLREQYF. In DNA, the CDR3 is TGTGCCAGCAGCAAAGCGCTTTTTCCCAGGGATCTTCGTGAGCAGTACTTC.